The clone carrying this TCR beta chain was seen only a few times. This entry belongs to a study of blood T cell repertoires in COVID-19. Overall study: Material from acute and convalescent COVID-19 was sourced from the United States, Italy and Spain.

Here immunoSEQ multiplex PCR was the method, and the copy in TCRdb shows in-frame clones only, minus some. Of about 260,000 clones listed, 88% are singletons. Participants had their cohort set by participant-reported clinical history. The source material was PBMCs or T cells enriched from blood (not recorded which). This TCR derives from a woman aged 45 to 65 who had recovered from COVID-19.

The CDR3 here is CASSLSRTLHEQYF. In DNA form, the CDR3 reads TGTGCCAGCAGCCTATCGAGGACTCTCCACGAGCAGTACTTC. This chain uses TRBV11-1 with TRBJ2-7; D is possibly TRBD2 (5 bases). The CDR3 consists of 14 residues. V dropped 5 bases and J dropped 5 bases, with 16 bases sitting between them. Per germline, CDR1 SGHAT and CDR2 FQDESV (reference sequence).